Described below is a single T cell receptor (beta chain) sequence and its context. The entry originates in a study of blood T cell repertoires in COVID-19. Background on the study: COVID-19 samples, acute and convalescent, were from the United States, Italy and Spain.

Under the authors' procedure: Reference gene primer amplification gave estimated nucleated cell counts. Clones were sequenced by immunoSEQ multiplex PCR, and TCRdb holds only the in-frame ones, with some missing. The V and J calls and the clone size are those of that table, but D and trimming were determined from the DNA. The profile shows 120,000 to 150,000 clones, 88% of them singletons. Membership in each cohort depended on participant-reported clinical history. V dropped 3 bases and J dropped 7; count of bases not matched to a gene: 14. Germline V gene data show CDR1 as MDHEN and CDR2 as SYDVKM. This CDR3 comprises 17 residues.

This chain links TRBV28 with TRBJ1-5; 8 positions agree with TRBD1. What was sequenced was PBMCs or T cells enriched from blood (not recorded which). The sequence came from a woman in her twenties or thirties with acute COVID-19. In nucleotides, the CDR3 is TGTGCCAGCAGTTTGTTCGCAGGGGGGAACAGGGGGCAGCCCCAGCATTTT. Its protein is CASSLFAGGNRGQPQHF.